The source of this T cell receptor (beta chain) is a study of T-cell memory formation after mild COVID-19. Whole-study context: Clustering of TCRs was largely donor specific. The study's findings and limits: CD4/CD8 balance held among clones contracting day 15 to 85, and later expanders leaned CD4+. Memory sampled before infection contained some responding clones, suggesting cross-reactive memory joined.

The junction had 11 bases not matched to a gene; V was cut back by 4 bases and J by 10 bases. Germline V CDR1 and CDR2: SEHNR, FQNEAQ (reference sequence). The CDR3 has 15 amino acids. 5'RACE primed at constant segments yielded TCR alpha and TCR beta cDNA libraries bearing sample barcodes and UMIs. TCRdb passed the 5' RACE reads through MiXCR, listing each CDR3 protein once. Of 550,000 to 600,000 distinct CDR3 sequences listed, 20% to 25% are singletons. This clonotype was picked up a small number of times. Its antigen is undetermined. The specimen was PBMCs or a T cell subset sorted from them (not recorded which). The gene calls are TRBV7-9 and TRBJ2-1, with 9 bases identical to TRBD2. The sequence was obtained from an adult woman who had mild COVID-19 (a few samples of this study predate the infection). Cell type and time point are not known. In nucleotides, the CDR3 is TGTGCCAGCAGCTCCGCGGCGGGGGGGTTCAGCGAGCAGTTCTTC. It is translated as CASSSAAGGFSEQFF. The variable domain in full, completed from reference TRBV7-9 and TRBJ2-1, reads DTGVSQNPRHKITKRGQNVTFRCDPISEHNRLYWYRQTLGQGPEFLTYFQNEAQLEKSRLLSDRFSAERPKGSFSTLEIQRTEQGDSAMYLCASSSAAGGFSEQFFGPGTRLTVL.